Listed below are T cell receptor beta chains from one sample, sequenced in a study of PD-1 blockade in classical Hodgkin lymphoma. Clones were sequenced by immunoSEQ multiplex PCR, and TCRdb holds only the in-frame ones, with some missing. Of under 95,000 clones listed, around 90% are singletons. Source: peripheral blood mononuclear cells (PBMCs), taken before the second cycle of nivolumab. Source of these receptors: a human donor with classical Hodgkin lymphoma. CDR3s include the opening cysteine and the closing phenylalanine or tryptophan. The order of the fields is V gene, D gene, clone size, J gene, CDR3 DNA, CDR3 protein. A D gene is named only where the DNA matches it firmly. Rows may omit the clone size; those that give it use once, few, many or a size class.

>TRBV19|-|-|TRBJ2-1
TGTGCCAGTAGTATCGTGCGAGACTGGATATCCTACAATGAGCAGTTCTTC
CASSIVRDWISYNEQFF
>TRBV5-1|-|-|TRBJ2-1
TGCGCCAGCAGCTTGGAGGGGCTCAGTGAGCAGTTCTTC
CASSLEGLSEQFF
>TRBV5-1|TRBD1|-|TRBJ1-1
TGCGCCAGCAGCTGGGACCCACAGGGGCAGTCGGCGACCTTCTATGAAGCTTTCTTT
CASSWDPQGQSATFYEAFF
>TRBV14|-|-|TRBJ2-3
TGTGCCAGCAGTCGGGCCACAGATACGCAGTATTTT
CASSRATDTQYF
>TRBV7-9|TRBD2|-|TRBJ2-3
TGTGCCAGCAGCTTGACTAGCGGGAGGCCCACAGATACGCAGTATTTT
CASSLTSGRPTDTQYF
>TRBV9|TRBD2|-|TRBJ2-5
TGTGCCAGCTCCCCTCGCGCCGTGCGGGAGGGCCAAGAGACCCAGTACTTC
CASSPRAVREGQETQYF
>TRBV28|-|-|TRBJ1-5
TGTGCCAGCAGTCCTGACAGTCGAAATCAGCCCCAGCATTTT
CASSPDSRNQPQHF
>TRBV4-1|TRBD2|-|TRBJ2-5
TGCGCCAGCAGCCAAGCCCCCTTGGCACTAGCGGGCGTTAAACAAGAGACCCAGTACTTC
CASSQAPLALAGVKQETQYF
>TRBV6-6|-|few|TRBJ2-1
TGTGCCAGCAGTTACCTTACAGGGAATGAGCAGTTCTTC
CASSYLTGNEQFF
>TRBV30|-|-|TRBJ1-4
TGTGCCTGGAGCATTGGTGAGGAAAAACTGTTTTTT
CAWSIGEEKLFF
>TRBV2|-|-|TRBJ2-7
TGTGCCAGCAGTGAGTTATTAGCCGAGCAGTACTTC
CASSELLAEQYF
>TRBV4-1|TRBD2|-|TRBJ2-7
TGCGCCAGCAGCCACGGACTAGCGCCATACGAGCAGTACTTC
CASSHGLAPYEQYF
>TRBV6-5|TRBD1|-|TRBJ2-7
TGTGCCAGCACCCATGGGACAGTCCCTTACGAGCAGTACTTC
CASTHGTVPYEQYF
>TRBV2|TRBD1|-|TRBJ1-4
TGTGCCAGCAGGACTGACAGGGGAGGTGAAAAACTGTTTTTT
CASRTDRGGEKLFF
>TRBV28|TRBD2|-|TRBJ2-3
TGTGCCAGCACCGGGACTAGCGGGAGCGTGACAGATACGCAGTATTTT
CASTGTSGSVTDTQYF
>TRBV6-1|-|-|TRBJ2-7
TGTGCCAGCAGTGGAAGACAGGCGCAGCAGTACTTC
CASSGRQAQQYF
>TRBV19|-|-|TRBJ2-3
TGTGCCAGTAGTTCCGCATGGGAGACAGATACGCAGTATTTT
CASSSAWETDTQYF
>TRBV28|TRBD1|-|TRBJ2-7
TGTGCCAGCAGTTTTCCAGACAGGGAATCCTACGAGCAGTACTTC
CASSFPDRESYEQYF
>TRBV28|TRBD2|-|TRBJ2-5
TGTGCCAGCAGTCGCGGACTAGCGGGAGTCCGAGAGACCCAGTACTTC
CASSRGLAGVRETQYF
>TRBV28|-|-|TRBJ1-1
TGTGCCAGCAGTGGATTCCGGGACACCTCTGAAGCTTTCTTT
CASSGFRDTSEAFF
>TRBV11-2|TRBD2|-|TRBJ2-2
TGTGCCAGCCCGAGGGGAGCTAGCGGGAGAACCGGGGAGCTGTTTTTT
CASPRGASGRTGELFF
>TRBV6-5|-|-|TRBJ1-2
TGTGCCAGCAGTTACTCGGGGGGAGGCTATGGCTACACCTTC
CASSYSGGGYGYTF
>TRBV19|-|-|TRBJ2-3
TGTGCCAGTAGCCAGTCCAGTGGCACAGATACGCAGTATTTT
CASSQSSGTDTQYF
>TRBV5-8|-|-|TRBJ2-7
TGTGCCAGCAGCTTGTCTACCGCCAGCTCCTACGAGCAGTACTTC
CASSLSTASSYEQYF
>TRBV30|-|-|TRBJ1-2
TGTGCCTGGGGGGGCCCTGGCTACACCTTC
CAWGGPGYTF
>TRBV28|-|-|TRBJ1-1
TGTGCCAGCAGTTTACCCCACGAAGCTTTCTTT
CASSLPHEAFF
>TRBV10-1|TRBD2|-|TRBJ2-1
TGCGCCAGCACTTTGGCGGGAGACGGGAATGAGCAGTTCTTC
CASTLAGDGNEQFF
>TRBV27|-|-|TRBJ1-1
TGTGCCAGCAGTCTGACCCTAGGGAACACTGAAGCTTTCTTT
CASSLTLGNTEAFF
>TRBV9|-|few|TRBJ1-2
TGTGCCAGCAGCGTAGGGGTCACCTATGGCTACACCTTC
CASSVGVTYGYTF
>TRBV19|TRBD1|-|TRBJ1-2
TGTGCCAGTAGTATCCCGGGACAGGGGTTAAAAGGCTACACCTTC
CASSIPGQGLKGYTF
>TRBV9|TRBD2|-|TRBJ2-7
TGTGCCAGCAGCGATGGGACTAGCGGGAGCGCCCACGAGCAGTACTTC
CASSDGTSGSAHEQYF
>TRBV27|TRBD1|-|TRBJ1-2
TGTGCCAGCAGGGGGACAGTCTATGGCTACACCTTC
CASRGTVYGYTF
>TRBV29-1|TRBD1|-|TRBJ2-3
TGCAGCGTTGGGCAGGGGGCAGATACGCAGTATTTT
CSVGQGADTQYF
>TRBV15|TRBD1|-|TRBJ1-2
TGTGCCACCAGCAGAGATATATGGAACAGGGGCAGCTATGGCTACACCTTC
CATSRDIWNRGSYGYTF
>TRBV5-1|-|once|TRBJ1-3
TGCGCCAGCAGCTTGACCCAGGGCAGTAGCTCTGGAAACACCATATATTTT
CASSLTQGSSSGNTIYF
>TRBV27|TRBD1|-|TRBJ2-2
TGTGCCAGCAGTTATGGGACAGGGACCGGGGAGCTGTTTTTT
CASSYGTGTGELFF
>TRBV4-1|-|-|TRBJ2-7
TGCGCCAGCAGCCAGTTCGCAAGGGGCGTTGTTCACGAGCAGTACTTC
CASSQFARGVVHEQYF
>TRBV6-1|-|-|TRBJ2-1
TGTGCCAGCAGTGAAGTAGAAAGCAGTTACAATGAGCAGTTCTTC
CASSEVESSYNEQFF
>TRBV5-1|TRBD2|-|TRBJ2-1
TGCGCCAGCAGCTTAAGAGCGGGAGGGGGCAATGAGCAGTTCTTC
CASSLRAGGGNEQFF
>TRBV28|-|-|TRBJ2-1
TGTGCCAGCTCCTCGGGTGACAGCTCCTACAATGAGCAGTTCTTC
CASSSGDSSYNEQFF
>TRBV7-6|TRBD2|-|TRBJ2-2
TGTGCCAGCAAAGTATCTAGGACTAGTGGCTGGTCCGGGGAGCTGTTTTTT
CASKVSRTSGWSGELFF